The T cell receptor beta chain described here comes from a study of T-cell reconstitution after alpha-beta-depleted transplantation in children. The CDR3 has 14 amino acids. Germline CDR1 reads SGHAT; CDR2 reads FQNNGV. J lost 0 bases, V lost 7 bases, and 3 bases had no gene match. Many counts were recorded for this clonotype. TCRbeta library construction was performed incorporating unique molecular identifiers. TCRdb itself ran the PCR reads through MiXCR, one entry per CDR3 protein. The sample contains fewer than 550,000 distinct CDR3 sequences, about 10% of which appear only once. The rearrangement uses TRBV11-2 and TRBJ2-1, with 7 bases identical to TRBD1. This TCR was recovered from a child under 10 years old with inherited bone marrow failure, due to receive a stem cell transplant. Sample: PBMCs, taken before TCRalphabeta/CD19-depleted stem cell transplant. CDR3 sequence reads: CASKGQDSYNEQFF. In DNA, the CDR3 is TGTGCCAGCAAAGGACAGGACTCCTACAATGAGCAGTTCTTC.